This TCR beta chain originates from a study of T cell responses to AZD1222 COVID-19 vaccine. Profiled with immunoSEQ multiplex PCR; TCRdb holds only in-frame clones, not every one. Among over 150,000 clones, about 90% were seen once, and the ten largest hold about 4.5%. The specimen was peripheral blood, collected on day 0 of MenACWY control vaccination. This TCR derives from an adult in good health.

The CDR3 is CASSSTGDGMRPLHF. The CDR3, as DNA: TGTGCCAGCAGTTCCACCGGGGACGGAATGAGGCCCCTCCACTTT. The rearrangement links TRBV6-6 to TRBJ1-6, with a tentative D call TRBD1 (5 bases). The ends were cut back, 4 bases at V and 13 bases at J, with 20 bases in the middle. Germline V CDR1 and CDR2: MNHNY, SVGAGI (reference sequence). The CDR3 contains 15 residues.